The text below deals with one TCR beta chain. No antigen is known for it. These data originate in a study of T cell responses to AZD1222 COVID-19 vaccine. TCRdb keeps only in-frame clones here, not all; method: immunoSEQ multiplex PCR. The data hold 130,000 to 150,000 clones, with 75% to 85% observed a single time. V lost 5 bases to trimming and J lost 6 bases; unmatched junction nucleotides: 4. Germline V gene data show CDR1 as SGHAT and CDR2 as FQNNGV. CDR3 length equals 13 residues. Broader study findings: In all cases, repertoires were sampled only after the peak T cell response.

The sequence derives from an adult in good health. The sequenced sample was peripheral blood, obtained on day 0 of MenACWY control vaccination. This chain joins TRBV11-2 and TRBJ1-2; TRBD1 matches 9 bases. The CDR3 DNA reads TGTGCCAGCAGCAATCGGGACAGGGATGGCTACACCTTC. Translating gives CASSNRDRDGYTF.